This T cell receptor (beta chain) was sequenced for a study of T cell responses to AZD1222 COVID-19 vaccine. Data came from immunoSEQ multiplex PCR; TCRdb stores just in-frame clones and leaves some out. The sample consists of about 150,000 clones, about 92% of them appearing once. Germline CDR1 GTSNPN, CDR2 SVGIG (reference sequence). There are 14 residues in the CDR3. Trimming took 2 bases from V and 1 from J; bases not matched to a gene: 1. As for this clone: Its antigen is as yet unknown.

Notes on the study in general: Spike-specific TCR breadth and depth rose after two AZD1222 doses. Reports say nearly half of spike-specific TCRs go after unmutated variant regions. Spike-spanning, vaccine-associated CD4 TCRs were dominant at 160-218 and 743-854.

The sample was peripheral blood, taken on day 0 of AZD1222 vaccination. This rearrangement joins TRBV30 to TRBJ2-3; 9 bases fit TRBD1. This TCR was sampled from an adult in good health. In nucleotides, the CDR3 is TGTGCCTGGAGTCGGACAGGGGGCACAGATACGCAGTATTTT. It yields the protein CAWSRTGGTDTQYF.